This is a list of T cell receptor beta chains from one sample in a study of T cell responses to AZD1222 COVID-19 vaccine. The assay was immunoSEQ multiplex PCR, and TCRdb's table has in-frame clones only and misses some. The table records approximately 89,000 clones, approximately 90% of them present only once. The sample in question was peripheral blood, obtained 28 days after the second AZD1222 dose. The receptors stem from an adult who received the AZD1222 COVID-19 vaccine. The CDR3 runs from the conserved cysteine through the conserved F or W. D genes are given only for firm matches. Size values are once, few and many counts, or a class for expanded clones, and some rows have none.

TRBV7-9	few	-	TRBJ1-2	TGTGCCAGCAGCTTAGTAGGACAGAGTTCTGGCTACACCTTC	CASSLVGQSSGYTF
TRBV7-9	-	-	TRBJ2-1	TGTGCCAGCAGCTTAACGAGCTCCTACAATGAGCAGTTCTTC	CASSLTSSYNEQFF
TRBV6-6	-	TRBD1	TRBJ1-5	TGTGCCAGCAGTTACTCGCAGGGGGGACAGCCCCAGCATTTT	CASSYSQGGQPQHF
TRBV19	-	-	TRBJ2-1	TGTGCCAGTAGTATGTGGAACTACCCAACACTGACCTACAATGAGCAGTTCTTC	CASSMWNYPTLTYNEQFF
TRBV24-1	-	TRBD1	TRBJ1-2	TGTGCCACCAGTGACGGCCGACAGGGGGACGGCTACACCTTC	CATSDGRQGDGYTF
TRBV6-5	few	-	TRBJ1-6	TGTGCCAGCAGTTACTCTTGGGTGCCCTCTTCACCCCTCCACTTT	CASSYSWVPSSPLHF
TRBV27	-	TRBD1	TRBJ2-7	TGTGCCAGCAGTTTACTGAAGACAGGGGCAACCTACGAGCAGTACTTC	CASSLLKTGATYEQYF
TRBV5-4	-	-	TRBJ1-3	TGTGCCAGCAGCTTGGAGTCGTACTCTGGAAACACCATATATTTT	CASSLESYSGNTIYF
TRBV12-3/TRBV12-4	-	-	TRBJ1-2	TGTGCCAGCAGTTATGTCAACTATGGCTACACCTTC	CASSYVNYGYTF
TRBV28	-	-	TRBJ2-3	TGTGCCAGCTCAGTTTACGGAAGAAGGGGCACAGATACGCAGTATTTT	CASSVYGRRGTDTQYF
TRBV20-1	-	-	TRBJ1-2	TGCAGTGGAGGAAATGGCTACACCTTC	CSGGNGYTF
TRBV28	-	TRBD1	TRBJ2-4	TGTGCCAGCAGTTCTCGCAGGGGGAAAAACATTCAGTACTTC	CASSSRRGKNIQYF
TRBV9	-	-	TRBJ2-3	TGTGCCAGCAGCGTAGCAGGTTACTCCACAGATACGCAGTATTTT	CASSVAGYSTDTQYF
TRBV28	-	-	TRBJ1-5	TGTGCCAGCAGTTTAGTCGCGTTATTGAGCAATCAGCCCCAGCATTTT	CASSLVALLSNQPQHF
TRBV28	-	-	TRBJ1-1	TGTGCCAGCATGGCTCAGAAGGGCGCTAGGACTGAAGCTTTCTTT	CASMAQKGARTEAFF
TRBV19	few	-	TRBJ1-5	TGTGCCAGTAGTCCTACTATTAATCAGCCCCAGCATTTT	CASSPTINQPQHF
TRBV3-1/TRBV3-2	-	TRBD2	TRBJ2-3	TGTGCCAGCAGCGCGATCGGGACTAGCGGAGGCACAGATACGCAGTATTTT	CASSAIGTSGGTDTQYF
TRBV4-3	-	TRBD1	TRBJ2-3	TGCGCCAGCAGCCAAGGGACAGGGGCCCTTGCGGATACGCAGTATTTT	CASSQGTGALADTQYF
TRBV5-6	few	TRBD1	TRBJ1-1	TGTGCCAGCAGCAGGTGGAGCGGGACAGGTAACACTGAAGCTTTCTTT	CASSRWSGTGNTEAFF
TRBV5-1	-	TRBD1	TRBJ2-1	TGCGCCAGCAGACCCACGACAGGGGACGAGCAGTTCTTC	CASRPTTGDEQFF
TRBV5-1	once	-	TRBJ1-2	TGCGCCAGCAGCTTGTCAGGGTCGGCGGGTGGCTACACCTTC	CASSLSGSAGGYTF
TRBV7-9	-	-	TRBJ1-4	TGTGCCAGCAGCTTAGATGGGGCCGGGACTAATGAAAAACTGTTTTTT	CASSLDGAGTNEKLFF
TRBV4-2	once	-	TRBJ1-1	TGTGCCAGCGGTCCCGACACTGAAACTTTCTTT	CASGPDTETFF
TRBV6-1	-	-	TRBJ2-7	TGTGCCAGCAGTGACCCGGGCCACCCCACAGGGGAGCAGTACTTC	CASSDPGHPTGEQYF
TRBV6-2/TRBV6-3	few	-	TRBJ1-5	TGTGCCAGCAGTTTACAGGGCAATCAGCCCCAGCATTTT	CASSLQGNQPQHF
TRBV27	-	TRBD2	TRBJ2-3	TGTGCCAGCACCCTAGGCGGGGGGGCACGGGATACGCAGTATTTT	CASTLGGGARDTQYF
TRBV7-9	-	TRBD2	TRBJ2-5	TGTGCCAGCAGCTTTGCGGGGGTTCTAGAGACCCAGTACTTC	CASSFAGVLETQYF
TRBV19	-	TRBD1	TRBJ2-5	TGTGCCAGTAGTATAGGCGGACAGGGGGCTCGGGAGACCCAGTACTTC	CASSIGGQGARETQYF
TRBV6-6	-	-	TRBJ2-7	TGTGCCAGCAGTTATCCAGGGTTGTACGAGCAGTACTTC	CASSYPGLYEQYF
TRBV7-2	-	-	TRBJ1-6	TGTGCCAGCACCAGCTCCTATAATTCACCCCTCCACTTT	CASTSSYNSPLHF
TRBV7-9	-	-	TRBJ1-2	TGTGCCAGCAGCTTAGATGATCGACAGTCGGTATCTTTC	CASSLDDRQSVSF
TRBV11-3	-	-	TRBJ1-1	TGTGCCAGCAGCTTGCTGCAATCCACTGAAGCTTTCTTT	CASSLLQSTEAFF
TRBV3-1/TRBV3-2	-	-	TRBJ1-4	TGTGCCAGCAGCCAATCTGTATCCGGGCACGGAGAACTGTTTTTT	CASSQSVSGHGELFF
TRBV28	-	-	TRBJ2-1	TGTGCCACCATAAAGGTCGGGTCCTACAATGAGCAGTTCTTC	CATIKVGSYNEQFF
TRBV6-1	-	TRBD2	TRBJ2-3	TGTGCCAGCAGCAGCGGGATTAGCGGGGTCGATACGCAGTATTTT	CASSSGISGVDTQYF
TRBV28	-	-	TRBJ2-1	TGTGCCAGCAGTTTTTCAGGGGATACCTACAATGAGCAGTTCTTC	CASSFSGDTYNEQFF
TRBV13	-	TRBD1	TRBJ2-5	TGTGCCAGCAGCTTAAGGTTGACAGGGTTTGGGCCCAGCAATCAAGAGACCCAGTACTTC	CASSLRLTGFGPSNQETQYF
TRBV2	once	-	TRBJ1-4	TGTGCCAGCAGTACCCAGGGTACGGCTAATGAAAAACTGTTTTTT	CASSTQGTANEKLFF
TRBV30	-	-	TRBJ1-1	TGTGCCTGGAGTGTACGGCAGGAAGCTTTCTTT	CAWSVRQEAFF
TRBV19	-	-	TRBJ1-1	TGTGCCAGTAGTTCTTTGACGGATGGGACTGAAGCTTTCTTT	CASSSLTDGTEAFF
TRBV15	-	-	TRBJ1-2	TGTGCCACCAGCGGAGGCAGGGGATCCCTGCGGGGCTACACCTTC	CATSGGRGSLRGYTF
TRBV7-2	once	TRBD2	TRBJ2-7	TGTGCCAGCAGGCCTGGGCTAGCGGGGGGCTACGAGCAGTACTTC	CASRPGLAGGYEQYF
TRBV4-1	-	-	TRBJ1-2	TGCGCCAGCAGCCAAGGGGGACTCTCTCCTGGCTACACCTTC	CASSQGGLSPGYTF
TRBV11-2	-	TRBD1	TRBJ1-2	TGTGCCAGCAGCTTAAACGGACAGGGGTACTATGGCTACACCTTC	CASSLNGQGYYGYTF
TRBV11-2	-	-	TRBJ1-2	TGTGCCAGCAGCCCCGGGATGTACTATGGCTACACCTTC	CASSPGMYYGYTF
TRBV7-2	once	-	TRBJ2-3	TGTGCCAGCAGCTTAGAGGGGGGGCGGAGCACAGATACGCAGTATTTT	CASSLEGGRSTDTQYF
TRBV30	-	-	TRBJ1-4	TGTGCCTGGAGTGCGGGCTCAACTAATGAAAAACTGTTTTTT	CAWSAGSTNEKLFF